This T cell receptor (beta chain) was profiled in a study of shared clonotypes between healthy human individuals. Germline V gene data show CDR1 as SGHRS and CDR2 as YFSETQ. The CDR3 has 15 residues. The naive CD8 population came from CD45RO-negative cells selected for CCR7, without terminally differentiated effector memory CD45RA+ cells. Assay used: immunoSEQ multiplex PCR; TCRdb lists only in-frame clones, some missing. The sample comprises some 2,000,000 clones, about 95% of which are singletons, and roughly 1.1% rests with the top ten. To note about this clone: Other DNA sequences in the same sample also yield this CDR3.

V usage is TRBV5-1 and J usage is TRBJ2-5; D gene uncertain. The end of the DNA fits TRBJ2-7 better, so the J call may be wrong. The specimen sequenced was naive CD8+ T cells sorted from blood. The clonotype was recovered from a man younger than 30 in good health. CDR3 sequence: CASSFSSVSLHEQYF. The CDR3 region has the DNA TGCGCCAGCAGCTTTAGTAGTGTAAGCCTCCACGAGCAGTACTTC.